This passage covers 9 T cell receptor beta chains from one sample sequenced in a study of identical twins. TCRdb passed the 5' RACE reads through MiXCR, listing each CDR3 protein once. The repertoire has approximately 250,000 distinct CDR3 sequences, 6% to 7% of them found once; the top ten carry roughly 15%. This sample was also put to use in a study of T cells expressing NK-cell markers.

Sequenced material: CD8+ T cells sorted from blood. The origin of the receptors is a woman aged 18-29 years in good health.

The V call is TRBV7-9, the J call TRBJ1-2; D unclear. The germline CDR1 and CDR2 sequences are SEHNR and FQNEAQ (reference sequence). This CDR3 contains 15 residues. Trimming took 5 bases from V and 6 from J, leaving 19 bases between them. The CDR3 nucleotides are TGTGCCAGCAGCCCTCTAGGACTGGGGAAAGATGGCTACACCTTC. Its translation is CASSPLGLGKDGYTF.

This chain joins TRBV7-4 and TRBJ2-3; 8 bases align to TRBD1. This CDR3 region has 17 residues. CDR1 is SGHVT and CDR2 is SQSDAQ in the germline V gene. Trimming cost V 5 bases and J 5 bases; bases outside gene matches: 15. CDR3 protein: CASSVNNRGESLDTQYF. The CDR3, as DNA: TGTGCCAGCAGCGTGAATAACAGGGGGGAGAGCTTAGATACGCAGTATTTT. The full variable domain, with the rest looked up from reference TRBV7-4 and TRBJ2-3, is GAGVSQSPRYKVAKRGRDVALRCDSISGHVTLYWYRQTLGQGSEVLTYSQSDAQRDKSGRPSGRFSAERPERSVSTLKIQRTEQGDSAVYLCASSVNNRGESLDTQYFGPGTRLTVL.

Only a few counts were recorded for this clonotype. The V gene is TRBV4-2, the J gene TRBJ2-3; 7 bases align to TRBD2. CDR3 size: 15 residues. J lost 2 bases, V lost 4 bases, and 6 bases had no gene match. CDR1 is LGHNA and CDR2 is YNFKEQ in the germline V gene. DNA for the CDR3: TGTGCCAGCAGCCTAAACGGGGGGAACACAGATACGCAGTATTTT. Translating gives CASSLNGGNTDTQYF.

This clonotype was seen a handful of times. The chain combines TRBV20-1 with TRBJ1-5; D not certain. Germline assignment: CDR1 DFQATT and CDR2 SNEGSKA (reference sequence). V was pared by 5 bases and J by 0 bases, with 14 bases between. This CDR3 has 15 amino acids. CDR3 in DNA: TGCAGTGCTCTGCCTCGGAACCCTAGCAATCAGCCCCAGCATTTT. Translation: CSALPRNPSNQPQHF.

The gene calls are TRBV3-1 and TRBJ2-2; 12 bases are shared with TRBD2. The CDR3 runs to 18 residues. Per the germline V gene, CDR1 is LGHDT and CDR2 is YNNKEL (reference sequence). The junction had 10 bases not matched to a gene; V was cut back by 4 bases and J by 4 bases. The CDR3 sequence is CASSPRLGLAGSTGELFF. The CDR3 DNA reads TGTGCCAGCAGCCCACGTTTGGGACTAGCGGGTTCCACCGGGGAGCTGTTTTTT.

The chain recombines TRBV3-1 with TRBJ2-3, with 9 bases lining up with TRBD2. J was trimmed by 7 bases and V by 0 bases; bases with no gene match: 5. Germline V gives CDR1 LGHDT, CDR2 YNNKEL (reference sequence). The CDR3 is 15 amino acids. CDR3 in DNA: TGTGCCAGCAGCCAAGATAGCGGGGGTCTATATACGCAGTATTTT. It is translated as CASSQDSGGLYTQYF.

This clonotype was observed a few times. The chain carries TRBV9 and TRBJ1-2; D is possibly TRBD1 (6 bases). The CDR3 consists of 14 residues. The germline CDR1 and CDR2 sequences are SGDLS and YYNGEE. The V end was cut by 4 bases, the J end by 4 bases, with 14 bases between. The CDR3 DNA reads TGTGCCAGCAGCCCAGACGGGGGCGGCTATGGCTACACCTTC. It translates to CASSPDGGGYGYTF.

At least ten counts were recorded for this clonotype. J is TRBJ2-7 and V is TRBV4-2; D gene unclear. V gave up 4 bases and J gave up 0 bases, with 13 bases separating them. Germline values: CDR1 LGHNA, CDR2 YNFKEQ. This CDR3 has 15 residues. CDR3 residues: CASSPRPHSSYEQYF. In DNA form, the CDR3 reads TGTGCCAGCAGCCCCCGCCCCCACAGCTCCTACGAGCAGTACTTC.

This clonotype has at least ten counts. The chain employs TRBV7-8 and TRBJ1-1, with D unclear. Germline values: CDR1 SGHVS, CDR2 FQNEAQ. CDR3 length: 14 amino acids. The ends were cut back, 1 base at V and 2 bases at J, with 8 bases in the middle. The CDR3 here is CASSLVGSNTEAFF. DNA for the CDR3: TGTGCCAGCAGCTTAGTTGGGTCAAACACTGAAGCTTTCTTT.